These T cell receptor beta chains were read from a single sample in a study of cytomegalovirus exposure and HLA in healthy donors. Assay used: immunoSEQ multiplex PCR; TCRdb lists only in-frame clones, some missing. The sample records some 130,000 clones, 79% being singletons. Sequencing was carried out using PBMCs. These receptors came from a man aged 35 to 55 in good health and CMV-seropositive. Both conserved end residues are part of each CDR3. The D gene is left open where the match is weak. Clone size is shown for a subset of rows, as once, few, many or a class of expanded clone.

D gene	CDR3 length	V gene	J gene	clone size	CDR3 DNA	CDR3 protein
TRBD1	15	TRBV19	TRBJ2-7	NA	TGTGCCAGTAGTATGAGTCTGGACAGGGGGTACGAGCAGTACTTC	CASSMSLDRGYEQYF
NA	16	TRBV7-2	TRBJ1-5	NA	TGTGCCAGCAGCTCCCTCGATAGGCGGGGCAATCAGCCCCAGCATTTT	CASSSLDRRGNQPQHF
NA	15	TRBV6-5	TRBJ1-1	NA	TGTGCCAGCAGTTACTCGGTCAGGGGAGCAACTGAAGCTTTCTTT	CASSYSVRGATEAFF
NA	13	TRBV2	TRBJ2-1	NA	TGTGCCAGCATAGCGGAAGTAGACGGTGAGCAGTTCTTC	CASIAEVDGEQFF
TRBD2	14	TRBV5-1	TRBJ2-3	NA	TGCGCCAGCAGCTTAGACCCGGGGGGAAATACGCAGTATTTT	CASSLDPGGNTQYF
TRBD2	17	TRBV5-1	TRBJ2-1	NA	TGCGCCAGCAGAACCCTAACTAGCGGAGGCTCCTACAATGAGCAGTTCTTC	CASRTLTSGGSYNEQFF
TRBD1	18	TRBV5-1	TRBJ1-4	once	TGCGCCAGCAGCTTGGTGGTGACAGGGGCCGGAGAAAATGAAAAACTGTTTTTT	CASSLVVTGAGENEKLFF
TRBD2	15	TRBV7-9	TRBJ2-7	few	TGTGCCAGCAGCTCTGGTTCGGGAGGTATCGACGAGCAGTACTTC	CASSSGSGGIDEQYF
NA	11	TRBV15	TRBJ1-2	NA	TGTGCCACCAGCGGACTCCGAGGGTACACCTTC	CATSGLRGYTF
NA	17	TRBV2	TRBJ1-1	NA	TGTGCCAGCAGTGGGAGAACCTCCGAGACAGTGAACACTGAAGCTTTCTTT	CASSGRTSETVNTEAFF
TRBD2	15	TRBV7-7	TRBJ2-7	few	TGTGCTAGCAGCTTAGCAAGCGGGGACTCCTACGAGCAGTACTTC	CASSLASGDSYEQYF
NA	15	TRBV28	TRBJ2-3	NA	TGTGCCAGCAGTTTAAGCGGTTCTAGCACAGATACGCAGTATTTT	CASSLSGSSTDTQYF
NA	13	TRBV2	TRBJ1-2	NA	TGTGCCAGCAGTGAGGGGCGAAAGGATGGCTACACCTTC	CASSEGRKDGYTF
TRBD2	17	TRBV10-1	TRBJ2-7	NA	TGCGCCAGCAGAGACGGGCTAGCGGGAGATTTTTTGGGCGAGCAGTACTTC	CASRDGLAGDFLGEQYF
TRBD2	15	TRBV5-1	TRBJ2-5	NA	TGCGCCAGCAGCTTACTAGCGGGGGGGGGAGAGACCCAGTACTTC	CASSLLAGGGETQYF
NA	16	TRBV5-1	TRBJ2-7	once	TGCGCCAGCAGCCGGGGTTTGGACTCCCTCGGTCGCGAGCAGTACTTC	CASSRGLDSLGREQYF
TRBD2	13	TRBV5-5	TRBJ2-5	NA	TGTGCCAGCAGCTCGAGACTAGCTGAGACCCAGTACTTC	CASSSRLAETQYF
NA	14	TRBV5-6	TRBJ2-7	NA	TGTGCCAGCAGCTTGGGAGGCGTCCCAGGGGAGCAGTACTTC	CASSLGGVPGEQYF
NA	15	TRBV14	TRBJ2-6	NA	TGTGCCAGCAGCCAGTGGCTCTCTGGGGCCAACGTCCTGACTTTC	CASSQWLSGANVLTF
NA	15	TRBV13	TRBJ1-1	NA	TGTGCCAGCAGCTCCGCCGACAGGTTTGGAACTGAAGCTTTCTTT	CASSSADRFGTEAFF
NA	12	TRBV12-5	TRBJ1-5	few	TGTGCTAGTGGCTCGCTACAGGGCGGGTTGCATTTT	CASGSLQGGLHF
NA	14	TRBV2	TRBJ1-1	NA	TGTGCCAGCAGGTTGACAGAGATGAACACTGAAGCTTTCTTT	CASRLTEMNTEAFF
NA	13	TRBV14	TRBJ1-2	NA	TGTGCCAGCAGCCCCATCGACAGACCCAGCACCACCTTC	CASSPIDRPSTTF
TRBD1	18	TRBV29-1	TRBJ1-3	NA	TGCAGCGTTGAGTGGACAGGGGGCAGAACAGACTCTGGAAACACCATATATTTT	CSVEWTGGRTDSGNTIYF
NA	15	TRBV28	TRBJ2-7	NA	TGTGCCAGCAGTTCCCCTTCCAGCGGAGGTTACGAGCAGTACTTC	CASSSPSSGGYEQYF
TRBD2	15	TRBV28	TRBJ2-7	NA	TGTGCCAGCACCCGACGAGCGGGAGGGACCTACGAGCAGTACTTC	CASTRRAGGTYEQYF
NA	13	TRBV6-1	TRBJ1-1	NA	TGTGCCAGCATTCCCGGGTCAGCGGCTGAAGCTTTCTTT	CASIPGSAAEAFF
TRBD2	15	TRBV5-5	TRBJ2-7	NA	TGTGCCAGCAGCCCAGGACTAGCGGTCTCCTACGAGCAGTACTTC	CASSPGLAVSYEQYF
NA	16	TRBV5-1	TRBJ2-6	NA	TGCGCCAGCAGCTTGGCGGGGGATGCGGGGGCCAACGTCCTGACTTTC	CASSLAGDAGANVLTF
NA	16	TRBV5-1	TRBJ2-3	NA	TGCGCCAGCAGCTTGGCCCCAGGGACTGGTGGAGATACGCAGTATTTT	CASSLAPGTGGDTQYF
NA	13	TRBV5-1	TRBJ1-2	NA	TGCGCCAGCAGCCCCCTGGAGGGGTACGGCTACACCTTC	CASSPLEGYGYTF
NA	14	TRBV6-1	TRBJ2-4	NA	TGTGCCAGCGAGGCGGTCCGAGCCAAAAACATTCAGTACTTC	CASEAVRAKNIQYF
TRBD2	13	TRBV7-9	TRBJ2-7	NA	TGTGCCAGCAGCCTCAGCGGGAGGGGCGAGCAGTACTTC	CASSLSGRGEQYF
NA	11	TRBV5-1	TRBJ2-7	NA	TGCGCCAGCAGTTCCCCCTACGAGCAGTACTTC	CASSSPYEQYF
TRBD2	16	TRBV7-9	TRBJ2-7	NA	TGTTCCAGCAGCCGACGGACTAGCGGGAGGGCGTACGAGCAGTACTTC	CSSSRRTSGRAYEQYF
TRBD1	17	TRBV5-1	TRBJ2-7	once	TGCGCCAGCAGCCATTCCCCGAGGACAGGGGGTTCCTACGAGCAGTACTTC	CASSHSPRTGGSYEQYF
TRBD1	14	TRBV7-2	TRBJ1-4	NA	TGTGCCAGCAGCCTCAGGGGGCTCAATGAAAAACTGTTTTTT	CASSLRGLNEKLFF
TRBD1	14	TRBV23-1	TRBJ1-1	NA	TGCGCCAGCAGTCGACGCAGGGGGTACACTGAAGCTTTCTTT	CASSRRRGYTEAFF